This entry lists 31 T cell receptor beta chains sequenced from one sample in a study of T cell repertoires in cytomegalovirus infection. Each CDR3 protein is one row after TCRdb ran MiXCR on the reads. The repertoire consists of fewer than 350,000 distinct CDR3 sequences, with 15% to 20% occurring once and the leading ten covering 12%. Sequencing used PBMCs. These receptors were taken from a human donor in good health (CMV status not recorded). Some clones in this sample may be carry-over from other donors' samples.

A few counts support this clonotype. V gene TRBV5-1 combines with J gene TRBJ1-1; D gene uncertain. The CDR3 is 15 amino acids. With 3 bases removed from V and 3 bases from J, the gap between germline ends came to 15 bases. Germline CDR1 is SGHRS and CDR2 is YFSETQ. As DNA, the CDR3 is TGCGCCAGCAGCTCAAAGATACGTGGGGACACTGAAGCTTTCTTT. Residues: CASSSKIRGDTEAFF.

This clonotype came up a few times. The chain is built from TRBV6-6 and TRBJ1-1; D gene ambiguous. Germline V gene sequence: CDR1 MNHNY, CDR2 SVGAGI (reference sequence). Trimming shortened V by 5 bases and J by 2 bases, and 15 bases separated the two germline ends. This CDR3 has 15 amino acids. The CDR3 sequence: CASSNPGNINTEAFF. In nucleotides, the CDR3 is TGTGCCAGCAGTAATCCGGGAAACATAAACACTGAAGCTTTCTTT.

The chain has TRBV20-1 and TRBJ2-5; TRBD2 might be the D (7 bases). The CDR3 has 14 residues. The germline CDR1 and CDR2 sequences are DFQATT and SNEGSKA (reference sequence). The germline V and J ends were trimmed by 0 bases and 5 bases, with 13 bases remaining between them. CDR3 sequence reads: CSARDHGGLETQYF. CDR3 DNA sequence: TGCAGTGCTAGAGATCACGGGGGGCTGGAGACCCAGTACTTC.

This clonotype was detected ten times or more. The chain carries TRBV28 and TRBJ2-5; 8 positions agree with TRBD2. The CDR3 contains 18 residues. The J segment lost 5 bases and the V segment lost 1 base, leaving 15 bases of the junction unmatched. Per germline, CDR1 MDHEN and CDR2 SYDVKM. CDR3 coding DNA: TGTGCCAGCAGTTTATCGGTGGTAGGAGCGGGGGCGGATGAGACCCAGTACTTC. This encodes CASSLSVVGAGADETQYF.

This clonotype was observed a single time. The chain couples TRBV5-1 to TRBJ2-7; 15 bases align to TRBD2. The CDR3 consists of 17 residues. Germline loops: CDR1 SGHRS, CDR2 YFSETQ. Trimming took 1 base from V and 7 from J; bases not matched to a gene: 9. CDR3 bases: TGCGCCAGCAGCTTGTCGGGACTAGCGGGGGGATCGGGAGAGCAGTACTTC. Protein product: CASSLSGLAGGSGEQYF.

In its sample, this clonotype was seen many times. This chain uses TRBV20-1 with TRBJ1-3; D is ambiguous. The V end lost 1 base, the J end lost 8 bases, and 15 bases lay between the germline ends. CDR1 and CDR2 from the germline V gene are DFQATT and SNEGSKA (reference sequence). The CDR3 contains 14 residues. CDR3 protein: CSARVSSGRYTIYF. DNA for the CDR3: TGCAGTGCTAGAGTTTCTTCCGGGCGGTACACCATATATTTT.

This clonotype was counted ten times or more. V and J are TRBV4-1 and TRBJ1-1; D unclear. The CDR3 has 13 amino acids. Germline V gene data show CDR1 as MGHRA and CDR2 as YSYEKL. V lost 2 bases, J lost 12 bases, and 16 bases lay in between. CDR3 loop: CASSQREQLQSFF. CDR3 bases: TGCGCCAGCAGCCAACGGGAGCAACTGCAGTCTTTCTTT.

V usage is TRBV4-1 and J usage is TRBJ1-3, with D uncertain. From germline, CDR1 is MGHRA and CDR2 YSYEKL. V gave up 1 base and J gave up 2 bases, with 9 bases separating them. The length of the CDR3 is 15 residues. The CDR3 DNA follows: TGCGCCAGCAGCCAAGCTTACACTGCTGGAAACACCATATATTTT. This encodes CASSQAYTAGNTIYF.

V usage is TRBV6-1 and J usage is TRBJ1-5; TRBD1 matches at 8 bases. This CDR3 is 14 amino acids long. V lost 7 bases and J lost 4; bases outside the gene matches: 6. The germline V gene encodes CDR1 MNHNS and CDR2 SASEGT. DNA for the CDR3: TGTGCCAGCAACCAGGGGGCAGGGAATCAGCCCCAGCATTTT. Its translation: CASNQGAGNQPQHF.

The rearrangement joins TRBV7-9 to TRBJ1-1, with D uncertain. The germline V and J ends were trimmed by 3 bases and 2 bases, with 13 bases remaining between them. This CDR3 is 15 amino acids long. Germline V gene data show CDR1 as SEHNR and CDR2 as FQNEAQ (reference sequence). The CDR3: CASSFQGGVNTEAFF. The CDR3 nucleotides read TGTGCCAGCAGCTTTCAAGGTGGGGTAAACACTGAAGCTTTCTTT.

This clonotype was detected only once. The chain couples TRBV18 to TRBJ2-1; possible D gene TRBD1, 5 bases. Looked up from germline, CDR1 is KGHSH and CDR2 is LQKENI. CDR3 length: 12 residues. The germline V and J ends were trimmed by 6 bases and 9 bases, with 12 bases remaining between them. CDR3 in amino acids: CASSPAQGEQFF. The CDR3 coding sequence is TGTGCCAGCTCCCCGGCCCAGGGTGAGCAGTTCTTC.

This clonotype was found many times. This chain links TRBV4-1 with TRBJ2-6, with D possibly TRBD2 on 6 matching bases. The V end lost 0 bases, the J end lost 2 bases, and 11 bases lay between the germline ends. The CDR3 runs to 17 residues. Germline V CDR1 and CDR2: MGHRA, YSYEKL. CDR3 protein: CASSQDRRGTGANVLTF. For the CDR3, the DNA is TGCGCCAGCAGCCAAGATCGGAGGGGAACTGGGGCCAACGTCCTGACTTTC.

The DNA for the CDR3 is TGTGCCAGCAACCAACAGGGGGCGGGCAATCAGCCCCAGCATTTT. Protein: CASNQQGAGNQPQHF. The chain uses TRBV2 and TRBJ1-5; 9 bases map to TRBD1. The CDR3 consists of 15 residues. The ends lost 7 bases at V and 2 bases at J; junction bases unmatched: 6. Germline V gene lookup returns CDR1 SNHLY and CDR2 FYNNEI.

CDR3 protein: CASSQLTGTTDTQYF. DNA for the CDR3: TGCGCCAGCAGCCAACTCACGGGGACCACAGATACGCAGTATTTT. The chain employs TRBV4-3 and TRBJ2-3, with D possibly called TRBD1 or TRBD2 (5 bases each). The V end was cut by 2 bases, the J end by 2 bases, with 11 bases between. CDR1 and CDR2 from the germline V gene are LGHNA and YSLEER. The CDR3 runs 15 residues.

The chain joins TRBV6-2 or TRBV6-3 to TRBJ2-5, with 11 bases lining up with TRBD2. The germline V gene has CDR1 MNHEY and CDR2 SVGEGT. CDR3 length: 15 residues. The junction had 6 bases not matched to a gene; V was cut back by 7 bases and J by 2 bases. CDR3 DNA sequence: TGTGCCAGCACCCGACTAGCGGGGAAACAAGAGACCCAGTACTTC. Amino acids: CASTRLAGKQETQYF.

The V gene is TRBV6-2 or TRBV6-3, the J gene TRBJ1-1; no definite D call. The CDR3 is 13 amino acids. Trimming left V 2 bases short and J 8 bases short, with 12 bases between. CDR1 and CDR2 from the germline V gene are MNHEY and SVGEGT. The CDR3 spells CASSYVQNDEAFF. As DNA, the CDR3 is TGTGCCAGCAGTTACGTCCAGAACGACGAAGCTTTCTTT.

This clonotype was picked up many times. The V gene is TRBV12-3 or TRBV12-4, the J gene TRBJ2-7; the D gene could be TRBD1 or TRBD2 (5 bases each). The CDR3 sequence is 16 residues long. The V end was cut by 7 bases, the J end by 0 bases, with 19 bases between. CDR3: CASTPEGQISSYEQYF. The CDR3 coding sequence is TGTGCCAGCACCCCAGAGGGGCAGATCTCCTCCTACGAGCAGTACTTC.

There are many counts of this clonotype. The chain has TRBV7-8 and TRBJ2-2; perhaps TRBD1 as D (6 bases). The CDR3 loop spans 15 amino acids. The germline gives CDR1 SGHVS, CDR2 FQNEAQ. V lost 3 bases and J lost 9, with 17 bases in between. CDR3 protein: CASSFRGGGSRELFF. The CDR3 bases are TGTGCCAGCAGCTTCCGGGGTGGGGGCTCCCGGGAGCTGTTTTTT.

This clonotype showed up just a few times. The CDR3 loop is CASSVNEETQYF. In nucleotides, the CDR3 is TGTGCCAGCAGCGTAAATGAGGAGACCCAGTACTTC. The chain is built from TRBV9 and TRBJ2-5; unclear D gene. CDR3 length: 12 amino acids. The germline V and J ends were trimmed by 1 base and 5 bases, with 6 bases remaining between them. Germline-derived CDR1 and CDR2 are SGDLS and YYNGEE.

This clonotype was seen more than once but under ten times. The genes are TRBV7-8 and TRBJ2-1; 7 nucleotides match TRBD2. The germline V gene encodes CDR1 SGHVS and CDR2 FQNEAQ. This CDR3 region has 17 residues. Trimming cost V 5 bases and J 0 bases; bases outside gene matches: 10. CDR3 DNA: TGTGCCAGCAGCGCAAAATTGGGGGGGACCTCCTACAATGAGCAGTTCTTC. This encodes CASSAKLGGTSYNEQFF.

This clonotype was found a few times. V gene TRBV12-5 combines with J gene TRBJ1-4; D remains ambiguous. Germline V lookup: CDR1 LGHNT, CDR2 FRNRAP. This CDR3 has 13 amino acids. V lost 3 bases and J 8 bases, leaving 10 bases between the germline ends. The CDR3 loop reads CASGFSSEEKLFF. The CDR3 coding sequence is TGTGCTAGTGGTTTCTCTTCAGAAGAAAAACTGTTTTTT.

This clonotype was detected ten times or more. This chain connects TRBV7-2 to TRBJ2-3, with 14 bases fitting TRBD2. The V gene's germline CDR1 is SGHTA and CDR2 FQGNSA. Unmatched junction bases numbered 3, after V lost 5 bases and J lost 5 bases. The length of the CDR3 is 15 residues. The CDR3 protein is CASSRTSGGLDTQYF. For the CDR3, the DNA is TGTGCCAGCAGCCGGACTAGCGGGGGGTTAGATACGCAGTATTTT.

V and J are TRBV12-3 or TRBV12-4 and TRBJ1-1, with 10 positions matching TRBD1. V gave up 2 bases and J gave up 3 bases; unmatched junction bases: 12. The CDR3 sequence is 18 residues long. The CDR3 spells CASSLQWDRGYSDTEAFF. CDR3 DNA: TGTGCCAGCAGTTTACAGTGGGACAGGGGATATTCGGACACTGAAGCTTTCTTT.

This clonotype has a count of ten or more. The rearrangement links TRBV6-2 or TRBV6-3 to TRBJ2-1; 13 positions match TRBD2. The germline V gene has CDR1 MNHEY and CDR2 SVGEGT. V lost 3 bases, J lost 8 bases, and 4 bases stayed unmatched. This CDR3 comprises 15 residues. CDR3 region: CASSYTSGGVDEQFF. For the CDR3, the DNA is TGTGCCAGCAGTTATACTAGCGGGGGGGTCGATGAGCAGTTCTTC.

There are many counts of this clonotype. This chain joins TRBV7-2 and TRBJ1-2; 7 bases map to TRBD1. CDR1 is SGHTA, CDR2 FQGNSA, per germline. Trimming took 5 bases from V and 7 from J; bases not matched to a gene: 7. This CDR3 region has 13 residues. The CDR3 here is CASSPRQGGGYTF. CDR3 bases: TGTGCCAGCAGCCCTCGACAGGGAGGTGGCTACACCTTC.

The chain's CDR3 is CASGSGQGKEKLFF. The CDR3, as DNA: TGTGCCAGCGGAAGCGGCCAGGGCAAGGAAAAACTGTTTTTT. V and J are TRBV6-1 and TRBJ1-4; tentative D call: TRBD1 (5 bases). V shed 8 bases and J shed 8 bases, with 18 bases lying between them. CDR1 is MNHNS and CDR2 is SASEGT in the germline V gene. CDR3 size: 14 residues.

This clonotype came up many times. V and J are TRBV20-1 and TRBJ1-5; a weak D match, TRBD1 (5 bases). V was pared by 4 bases and J by 2 bases, with 9 bases between. This CDR3 region has 13 residues. Germline V CDR1 and CDR2: DFQATT, SNEGSKA (reference sequence). As DNA, the CDR3 is TGCAGTGCTAAAGGAGGGGGCAATCAGCCCCAGCATTTT. This sequence encodes CSAKGGGNQPQHF.

V gene TRBV7-2 combines with J gene TRBJ2-1; no definite D call. V was pared by 4 bases and J by 7 bases, with 5 bases between. The CDR3 extends over 11 amino acids. Germline-derived CDR1 and CDR2 are SGHTA and FQGNSA. Written as DNA, the CDR3 is TGTGCCAGCAGCTCAACGAATGAGCAGTTCTTC. Amino acid sequence: CASSSTNEQFF.

The V call is TRBV5-1, the J call TRBJ1-3; D is perhaps TRBD1 (6 bases). The germline V gene has CDR1 SGHRS and CDR2 YFSETQ. V was shortened by 2 bases and J by 0 bases, with 12 bases between the two germline ends. This CDR3 is built from 16 residues. CDR3 protein: CASSFMDSNSGNTIYF. DNA of the CDR3: TGCGCCAGCAGCTTTATGGACAGCAACTCTGGAAACACCATATATTTT.

This clonotype was recorded at least ten times. This chain links TRBV7-2 with TRBJ1-2; TRBD1 is a possible D gene (6 bases). V gave up 1 base and J gave up 8 bases, with 8 bases separating them. This CDR3 comprises 12 residues. CDR1 and CDR2 (germline): SGHTA, FQGNSA. CDR3 residues: CASSLEGGGYTF. CDR3 sequence (DNA): TGTGCCAGCAGCTTAGAGGGGGGAGGCTACACCTTC. Combining the CDR3 with reference TRBV7-2 and TRBJ1-2 gives the whole variable domain GAGVSQSPSNKVTEKGKDVELRCDPISGHTALYWYRQSLGQGLEFLIYFQGNSAPDKSGLPSDRFSAERTGGSVSTLTIQRTQQEDSAVYLCASSLEGGGYTFGSGTRLTVV.

This clonotype has a handful of counts. This sequence joins TRBV5-8 and TRBJ1-4; D might be TRBD1 (5 bases). The CDR3 runs 14 residues. Trimming cost V 0 bases and J 5 bases, with 8 bases left between them. The V gene's germline CDR1 is SGHTS and CDR2 YDEGEE. CDR3 nucleotide sequence: TGTGCCAGCAGCTTGGGCCGACAGAATGAAAAACTGTTTTTT. Protein: CASSLGRQNEKLFF.